What follows is one T cell receptor beta chain and its context. The antigen remains undetermined. This entry is derived from a study of human T cells and chemical hapten exposure. Study-wide background: All through the roughly 23-week study, the scalp of each patient received diphenylcyclopropenone doses weekly. Study-wide points: Since the donors had alopecia, their immune response may not be the same as that of healthy people. Counts of TCRs expanded at PT1 correlated positively with patch test score.

V lost 3 bases to trimming and J lost 4 bases; unmatched junction nucleotides: 12. CDR1 and CDR2 from the germline V gene are SGHTA and FQGNSA. This CDR3 has 18 amino acids. Indicated time point: patch test 1, 2 weeks after DPC sensitization. Treatment reported: therapeutic diphenylcyclopropenone sensitization with weekly scalp DPC. In the study's own analysis: Approximately 100,000 TCRs per sample was the median, with a range of about 20,000 to 690,600. In TCRdb, the RACE reads were re-called with MiXCR into one record per CDR3 protein. In this record, the V and J calls reflect TCRdb's handling and not the investigators' own analysis. The table includes about 74,000 distinct CDR3 sequences, about 31% detected once.

The gene calls are TRBV7-2 and TRBJ2-5; 12 bases agree with TRBD1. The source is a man aged 40-55 years with alopecia areata. Some clones in this sample may be carry-over from other donors' samples. The specimen comprised whole blood, sampled in connection with sensitization to the hapten diphenylcyclopropenone (DPC). The CDR3 sequence: CASSFTPLGQGAGETQYF. The CDR3 nucleotides are TGTGCCAGCAGCTTCACGCCCCTGGGACAGGGGGCGGGAGAGACCCAGTACTTC.